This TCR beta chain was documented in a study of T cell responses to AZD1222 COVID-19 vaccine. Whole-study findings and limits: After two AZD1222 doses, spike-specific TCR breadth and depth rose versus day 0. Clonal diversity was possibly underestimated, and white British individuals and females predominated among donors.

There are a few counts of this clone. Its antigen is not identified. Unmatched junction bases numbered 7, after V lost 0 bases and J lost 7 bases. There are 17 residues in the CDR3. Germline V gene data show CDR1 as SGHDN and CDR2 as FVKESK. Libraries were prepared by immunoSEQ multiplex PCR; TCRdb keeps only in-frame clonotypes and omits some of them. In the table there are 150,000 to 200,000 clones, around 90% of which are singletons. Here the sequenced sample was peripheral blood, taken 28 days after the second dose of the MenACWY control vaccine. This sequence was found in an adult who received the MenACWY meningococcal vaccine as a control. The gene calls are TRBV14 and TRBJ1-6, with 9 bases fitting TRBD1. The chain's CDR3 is CASSQDMGQGSNSPLHF. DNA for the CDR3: TGTGCCAGCAGCCAAGATATGGGACAGGGTTCAAATTCACCCCTCCACTTT.